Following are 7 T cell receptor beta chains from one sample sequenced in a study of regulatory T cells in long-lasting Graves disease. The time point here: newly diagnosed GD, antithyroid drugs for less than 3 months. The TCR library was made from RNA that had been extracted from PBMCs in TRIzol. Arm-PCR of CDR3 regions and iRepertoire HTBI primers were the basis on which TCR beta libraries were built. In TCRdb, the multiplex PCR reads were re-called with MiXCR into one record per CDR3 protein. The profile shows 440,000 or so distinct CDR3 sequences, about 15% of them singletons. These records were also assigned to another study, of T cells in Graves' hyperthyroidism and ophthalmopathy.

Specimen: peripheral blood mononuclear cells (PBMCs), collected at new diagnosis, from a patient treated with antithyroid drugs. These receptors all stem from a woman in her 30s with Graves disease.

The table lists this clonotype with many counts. Here the CDR3 reads CASSLTSSNTEAFF. CDR3 coding DNA: TGTGCCAGCAGCTTAACGTCAAGCAACACTGAAGCTTTCTTT. V and J are TRBV7-3 and TRBJ1-1; D is undetermined. The CDR3 spans 14 residues. Germline CDR1 is SGHTA and CDR2 is FQGTGA. V was pared by 0 bases and J by 2 bases, with 7 bases between.

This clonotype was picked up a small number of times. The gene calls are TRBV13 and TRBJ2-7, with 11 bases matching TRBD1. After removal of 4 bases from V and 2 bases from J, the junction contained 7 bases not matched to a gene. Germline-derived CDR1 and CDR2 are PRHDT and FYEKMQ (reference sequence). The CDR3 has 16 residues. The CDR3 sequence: CASSSRDRGVPYEQYF. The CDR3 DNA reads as TGTGCCAGCAGCTCGAGGGACAGGGGGGTTCCCTACGAGCAGTACTTC. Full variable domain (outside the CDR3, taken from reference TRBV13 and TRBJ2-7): AAGVIQSPRHLIKEKRETATLKCYPIPRHDTVYWYQQGPGQDPQFLISFYEKMQSDKGSIPDRFSAQQFSDYHSELNMSSLELGDSALYFCASSSRDRGVPYEQYFGPGTRLTVT.

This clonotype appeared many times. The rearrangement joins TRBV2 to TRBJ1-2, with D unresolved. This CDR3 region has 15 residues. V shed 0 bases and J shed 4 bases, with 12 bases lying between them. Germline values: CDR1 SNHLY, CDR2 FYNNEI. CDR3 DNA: TGTGCCAGCAGTGAAGCCCGGGGAAGGAGCTATGGCTACACCTTC. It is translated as CASSEARGRSYGYTF.

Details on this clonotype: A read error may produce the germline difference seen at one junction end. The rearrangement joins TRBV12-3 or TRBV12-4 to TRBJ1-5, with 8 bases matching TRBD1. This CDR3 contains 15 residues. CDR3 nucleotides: TGTGCCAGCACCCGAGACAGGGGAGTCGGTCAGCCCCGGCATTTT. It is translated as CASTRDRGVGQPRHF.

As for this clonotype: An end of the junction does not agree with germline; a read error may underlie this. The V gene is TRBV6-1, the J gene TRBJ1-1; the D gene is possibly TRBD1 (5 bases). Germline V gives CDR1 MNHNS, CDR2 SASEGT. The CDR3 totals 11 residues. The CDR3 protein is CASAGVTESFF. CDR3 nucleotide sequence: TGTGCCAGCGCGGGGGTCACTGAATCTTTCTTT.

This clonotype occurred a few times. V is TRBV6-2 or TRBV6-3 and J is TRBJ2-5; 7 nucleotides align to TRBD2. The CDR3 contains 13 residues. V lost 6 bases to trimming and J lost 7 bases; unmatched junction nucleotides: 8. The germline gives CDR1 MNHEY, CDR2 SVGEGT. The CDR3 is CASRGGGVLTQYF. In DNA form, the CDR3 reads TGTGCCAGCAGGGGGGGAGGGGTTCTGACCCAGTACTTC.

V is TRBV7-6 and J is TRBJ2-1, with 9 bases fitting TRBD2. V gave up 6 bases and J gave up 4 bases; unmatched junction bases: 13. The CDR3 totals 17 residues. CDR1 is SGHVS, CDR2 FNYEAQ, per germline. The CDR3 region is CASRGPGTSSIYNEQFF. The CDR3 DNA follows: TGTGCCAGCAGGGGTCCCGGGACTAGCTCTATATACAATGAGCAGTTCTTC.